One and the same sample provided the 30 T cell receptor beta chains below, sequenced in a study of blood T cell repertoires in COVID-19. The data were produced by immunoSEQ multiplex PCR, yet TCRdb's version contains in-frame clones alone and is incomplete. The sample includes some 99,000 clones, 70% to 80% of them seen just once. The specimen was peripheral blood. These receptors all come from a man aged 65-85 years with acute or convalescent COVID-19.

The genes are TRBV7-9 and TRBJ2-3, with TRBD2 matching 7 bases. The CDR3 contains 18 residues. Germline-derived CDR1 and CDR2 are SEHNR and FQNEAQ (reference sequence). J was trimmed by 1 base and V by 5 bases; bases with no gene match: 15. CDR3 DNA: TGTGCCAGCAGCGCCGGGAGGAGGCGACTTGTTGGCACAGATACGCAGTATTTT. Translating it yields CASSAGRRRLVGTDTQYF.

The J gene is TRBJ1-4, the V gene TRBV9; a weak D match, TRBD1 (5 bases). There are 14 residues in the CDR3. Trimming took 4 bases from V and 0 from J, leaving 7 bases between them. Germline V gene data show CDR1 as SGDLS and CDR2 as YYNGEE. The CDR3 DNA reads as TGTGCCAGCAGCTCGGGGGCAACTAATGAAAAACTGTTTTTT. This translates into CASSSGATNEKLFF.

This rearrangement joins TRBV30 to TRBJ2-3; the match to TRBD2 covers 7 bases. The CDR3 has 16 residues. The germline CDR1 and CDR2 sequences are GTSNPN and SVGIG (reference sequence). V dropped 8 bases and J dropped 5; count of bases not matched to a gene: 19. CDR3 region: CAAGRGAREMRDTQYF. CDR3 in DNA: TGTGCCGCCGGCCGGGGCGCGCGGGAGATGAGAGATACGCAGTATTTT.

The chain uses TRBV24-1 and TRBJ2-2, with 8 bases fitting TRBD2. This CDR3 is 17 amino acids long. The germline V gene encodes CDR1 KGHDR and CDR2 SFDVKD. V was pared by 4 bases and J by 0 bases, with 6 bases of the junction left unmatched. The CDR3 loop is CATSDMTSASNTGELFF. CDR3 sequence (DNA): TGTGCCACCAGTGACATGACTAGCGCATCGAACACCGGGGAGCTGTTTTTT.

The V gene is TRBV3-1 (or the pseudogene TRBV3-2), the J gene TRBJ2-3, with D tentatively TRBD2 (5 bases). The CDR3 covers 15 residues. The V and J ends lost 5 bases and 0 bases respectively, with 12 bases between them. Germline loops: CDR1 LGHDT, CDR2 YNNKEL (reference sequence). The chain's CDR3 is CASSLRRGSTDTQYF. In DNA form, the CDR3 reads TGTGCCAGCAGCTTACGTCGAGGGAGCACAGATACGCAGTATTTT.

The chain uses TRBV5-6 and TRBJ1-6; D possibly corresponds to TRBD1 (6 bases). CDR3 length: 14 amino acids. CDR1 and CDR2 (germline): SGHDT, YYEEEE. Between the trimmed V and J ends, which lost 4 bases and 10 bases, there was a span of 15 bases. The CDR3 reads CASSRDTKGSPLHF. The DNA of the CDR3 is TGTGCCAGCAGCCGGGACACCAAAGGGTCACCCCTCCACTTT.

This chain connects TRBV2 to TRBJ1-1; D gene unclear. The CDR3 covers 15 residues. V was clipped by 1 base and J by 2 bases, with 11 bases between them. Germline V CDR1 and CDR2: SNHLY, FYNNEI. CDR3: CASSEEVVANTEAFF. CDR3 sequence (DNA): TGTGCCAGCAGTGAAGAGGTCGTAGCCAACACTGAAGCTTTCTTT. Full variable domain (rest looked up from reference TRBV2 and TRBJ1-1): EPEVTQTPSHQVTQMGQEVILRCVPISNHLYFYWYRQILGQKVEFLVSFYNNEISEKSEIFDDQFSVERPDGSNFTLKIRSTKLEDSAMYFCASSEEVVANTEAFFGQGTRLTVV.

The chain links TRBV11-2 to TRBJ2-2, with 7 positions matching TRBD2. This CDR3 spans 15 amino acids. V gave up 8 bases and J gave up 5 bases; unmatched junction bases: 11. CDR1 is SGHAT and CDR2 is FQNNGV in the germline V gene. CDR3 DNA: TGTGCCAGCGTAGACCTCCGGGGGGTTACCGGGGAGCTGTTTTTT. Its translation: CASVDLRGVTGELFF.

The CDR3 bases are TGTGCCAGTAGTGACGGGACCTACAATGAGCAGTTCTTC. Translating it yields CASSDGTYNEQFF. V gene TRBV19 combines with J gene TRBJ2-1; tentatively, D is TRBD2 (5 bases). Trimming removed 5 bases at V and 2 bases at J, with 7 bases between. The CDR3 spans 13 residues. The germline CDR1 and CDR2 sequences are LNHDA and SQIVND (reference sequence). The full variable domain, its missing parts supplied by reference TRBV19 and TRBJ2-1, is DGGITQSPKYLFRKEGQNVTLSCEQNLNHDAMYWYRQDPGQGLRLIYYSQIVNDFQKGDIAEGYSVSREKKESFPLTVTSAQKNPTAFYLCASSDGTYNEQFFGPGTRLTVL.

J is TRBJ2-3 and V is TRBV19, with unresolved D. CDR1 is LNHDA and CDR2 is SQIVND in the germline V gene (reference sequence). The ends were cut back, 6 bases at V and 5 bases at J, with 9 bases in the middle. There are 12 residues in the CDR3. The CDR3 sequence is CASRLSGDTQYF. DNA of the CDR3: TGTGCCAGTAGGCTGTCGGGAGATACGCAGTATTTT.

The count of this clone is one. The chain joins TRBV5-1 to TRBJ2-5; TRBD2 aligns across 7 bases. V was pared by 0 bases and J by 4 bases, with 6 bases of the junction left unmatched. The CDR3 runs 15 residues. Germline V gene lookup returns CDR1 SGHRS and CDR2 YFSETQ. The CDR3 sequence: CASSLALGGGETQYF. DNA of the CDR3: TGCGCCAGCAGCTTGGCGCTGGGGGGGGGAGAGACCCAGTACTTC.

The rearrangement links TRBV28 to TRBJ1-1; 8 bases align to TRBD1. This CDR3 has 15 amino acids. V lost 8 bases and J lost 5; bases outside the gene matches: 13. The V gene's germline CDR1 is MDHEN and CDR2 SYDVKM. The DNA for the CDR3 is TGTGCCAGCCCCTCGCGGGCGGGACAGGTAACTGAAGCTTTCTTT. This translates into CASPSRAGQVTEAFF.

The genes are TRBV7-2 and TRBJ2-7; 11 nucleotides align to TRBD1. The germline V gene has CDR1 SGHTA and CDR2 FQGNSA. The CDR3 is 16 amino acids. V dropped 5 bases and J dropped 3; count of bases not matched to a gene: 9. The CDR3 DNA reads TGTGCCAGCAGCCCACCCCGGACAGGGGGCTTCTACGAGCAGTACTTC. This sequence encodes CASSPPRTGGFYEQYF.

CDR3 nucleotides: TGTGCCAGCAGCATCCTAAGAAACACCATATATTTT. This translates into CASSILRNTIYF. The J gene is TRBJ1-3, the V gene TRBV11-2; D ambiguous. The CDR3 has 12 residues. The germline V gene encodes CDR1 SGHAT and CDR2 FQNNGV. V was shortened by 5 bases and J by 5 bases, with 7 bases between the two germline ends.

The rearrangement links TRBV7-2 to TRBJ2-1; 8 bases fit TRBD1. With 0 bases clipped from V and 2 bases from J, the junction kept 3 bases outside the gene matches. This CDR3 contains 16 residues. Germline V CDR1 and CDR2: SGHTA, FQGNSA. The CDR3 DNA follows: TGTGCCAGCAGCTTAGCGCTGGGACAGGCCTACAATGAGCAGTTCTTC. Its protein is CASSLALGQAYNEQFF.

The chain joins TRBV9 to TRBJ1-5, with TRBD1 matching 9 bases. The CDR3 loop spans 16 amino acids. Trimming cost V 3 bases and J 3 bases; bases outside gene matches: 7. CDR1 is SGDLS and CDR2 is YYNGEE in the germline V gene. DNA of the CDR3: TGTGCCAGCAGCGCCGGGGGACAGGGTCACAATCAGCCCCAGCATTTT. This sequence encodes CASSAGGQGHNQPQHF. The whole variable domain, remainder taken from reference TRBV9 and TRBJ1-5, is DSGVTQTPKHLITATGQRVTLRCSPRSGDLSVYWYQQSLDQGLQFLIQYYNGEERAKGNILERFSAQQFPDLHSELNLSSLELGDSALYFCASSAGGQGHNQPQHFGDGTRLSIL.

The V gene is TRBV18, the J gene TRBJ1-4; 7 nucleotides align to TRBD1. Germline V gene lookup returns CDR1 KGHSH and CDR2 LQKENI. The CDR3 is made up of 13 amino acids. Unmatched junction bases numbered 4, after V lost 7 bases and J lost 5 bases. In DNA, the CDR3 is TGTGCCAGCTTCCGGGACAGCAATGAAAAACTGTTTTTT. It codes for CASFRDSNEKLFF.

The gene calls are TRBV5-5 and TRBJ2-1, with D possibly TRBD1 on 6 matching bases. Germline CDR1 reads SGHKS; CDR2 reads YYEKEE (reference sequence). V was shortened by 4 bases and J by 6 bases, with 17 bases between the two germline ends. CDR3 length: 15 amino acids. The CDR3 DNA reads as TGTGCCAGCAGCCGCTATAGACAGGCCCGCAATGAGCAGTTCTTC. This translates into CASSRYRQARNEQFF. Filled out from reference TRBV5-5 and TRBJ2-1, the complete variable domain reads DAGVTQSPTHLIKTRGQQVTLRCSPISGHKSVSWYQQVLGQGPQFIFQYYEKEERGRGNFPDRFSARQFPNYSSELNVNALLLGDSALYLCASSRYRQARNEQFFGPGTRLTVL.

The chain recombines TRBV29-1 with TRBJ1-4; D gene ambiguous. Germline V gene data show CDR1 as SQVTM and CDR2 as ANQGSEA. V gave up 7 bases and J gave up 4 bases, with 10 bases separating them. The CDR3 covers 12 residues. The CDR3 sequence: CSAGSGNEKLFF. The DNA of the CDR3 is TGCAGCGCCGGTAGTGGTAATGAAAAACTGTTTTTT. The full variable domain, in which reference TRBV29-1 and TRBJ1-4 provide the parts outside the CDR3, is SAVISQKPSRDICQRGTSLTIQCQVDSQVTMMFWYRQQPGQSLTLIATANQGSEATYESGFVIDKFPISRPNLTFSTLTVSNMSPEDSSIYLCSAGSGNEKLFFGSGTQLSVL.

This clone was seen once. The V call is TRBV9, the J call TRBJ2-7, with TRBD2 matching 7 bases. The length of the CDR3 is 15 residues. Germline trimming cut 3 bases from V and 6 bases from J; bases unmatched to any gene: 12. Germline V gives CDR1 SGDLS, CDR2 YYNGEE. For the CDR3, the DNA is TGTGCCAGCAGCGGAAATCTAGCGGACAACCGCGAGCAGTACTTC. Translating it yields CASSGNLADNREQYF.

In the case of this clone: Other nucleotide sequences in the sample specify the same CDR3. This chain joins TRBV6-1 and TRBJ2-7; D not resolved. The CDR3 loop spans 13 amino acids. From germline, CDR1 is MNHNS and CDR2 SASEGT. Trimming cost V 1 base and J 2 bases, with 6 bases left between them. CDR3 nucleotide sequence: TGTGCCAGCAGTGAAGGACTGGCCTACGAGCAGTACTTC. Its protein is CASSEGLAYEQYF.

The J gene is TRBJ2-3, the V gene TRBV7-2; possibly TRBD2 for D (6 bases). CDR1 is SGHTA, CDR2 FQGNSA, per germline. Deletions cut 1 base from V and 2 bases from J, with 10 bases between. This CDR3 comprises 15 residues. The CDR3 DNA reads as TGTGCCAGCAGCTTAGTAGGAGGGTCCACAGATACGCAGTATTTT. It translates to CASSLVGGSTDTQYF.

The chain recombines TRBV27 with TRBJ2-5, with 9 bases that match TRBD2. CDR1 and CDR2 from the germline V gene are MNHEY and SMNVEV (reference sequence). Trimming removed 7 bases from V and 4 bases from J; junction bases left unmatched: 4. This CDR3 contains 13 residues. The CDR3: CASTALAGETQYF. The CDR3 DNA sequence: TGTGCCAGCACCGCACTAGCGGGAGAGACCCAGTACTTC.

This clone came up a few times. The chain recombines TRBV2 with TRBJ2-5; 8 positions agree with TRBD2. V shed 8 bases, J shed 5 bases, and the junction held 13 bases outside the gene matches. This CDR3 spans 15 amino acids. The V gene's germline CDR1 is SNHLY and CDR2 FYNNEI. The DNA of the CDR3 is TGTGCCAGCTCAGTGATGGGCGGGAGGAGGGAGACCCAGTACTTC. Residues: CASSVMGGRRETQYF.

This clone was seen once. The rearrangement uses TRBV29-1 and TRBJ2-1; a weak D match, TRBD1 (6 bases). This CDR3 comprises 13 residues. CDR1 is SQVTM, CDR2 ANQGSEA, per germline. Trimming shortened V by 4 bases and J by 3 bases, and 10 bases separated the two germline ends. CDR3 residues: CSVGQVSYNEQFF. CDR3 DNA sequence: TGCAGCGTTGGACAGGTCAGCTACAATGAGCAGTTCTTC.

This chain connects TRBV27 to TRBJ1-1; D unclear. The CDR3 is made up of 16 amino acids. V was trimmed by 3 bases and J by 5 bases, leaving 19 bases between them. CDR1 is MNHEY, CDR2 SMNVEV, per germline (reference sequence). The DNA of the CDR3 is TGTGCCAGCAGTTTTCGGTGGGGAGGGTGGGGAACTGAAGCTTTCTTT. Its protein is CASSFRWGGWGTEAFF.

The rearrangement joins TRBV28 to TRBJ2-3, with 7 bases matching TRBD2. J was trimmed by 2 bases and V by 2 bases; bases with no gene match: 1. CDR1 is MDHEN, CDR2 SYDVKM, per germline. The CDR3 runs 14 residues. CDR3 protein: CASSLAGATDTQYF. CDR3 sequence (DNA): TGTGCCAGCAGTTTAGCGGGAGCCACAGATACGCAGTATTTT.

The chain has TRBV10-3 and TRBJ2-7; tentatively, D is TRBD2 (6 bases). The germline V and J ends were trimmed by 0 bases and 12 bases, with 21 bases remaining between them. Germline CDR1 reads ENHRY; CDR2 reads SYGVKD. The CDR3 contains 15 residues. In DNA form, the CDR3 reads TGTGCCATCAGTGAGTCGAAGCTGGGACTCCAGCAGGGGTACTTC. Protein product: CAISESKLGLQQGYF.

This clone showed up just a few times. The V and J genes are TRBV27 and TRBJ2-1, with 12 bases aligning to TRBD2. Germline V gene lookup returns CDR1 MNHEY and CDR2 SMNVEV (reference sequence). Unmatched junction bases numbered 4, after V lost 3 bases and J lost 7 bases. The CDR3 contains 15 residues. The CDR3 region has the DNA TGTGCCAGCAGTTTGACTAGCGGGAGTTGGAATGAGCAGTTCTTC. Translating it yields CASSLTSGSWNEQFF.

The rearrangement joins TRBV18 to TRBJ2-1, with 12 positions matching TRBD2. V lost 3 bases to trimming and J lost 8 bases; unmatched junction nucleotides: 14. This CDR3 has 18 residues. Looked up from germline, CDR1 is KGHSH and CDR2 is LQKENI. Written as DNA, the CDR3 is TGTGCCAGCTCACCCAGAGTTTCTAGCGGGAGGGCCGAAGATGAGCAGTTCTTC. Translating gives CASSPRVSSGRAEDEQFF.